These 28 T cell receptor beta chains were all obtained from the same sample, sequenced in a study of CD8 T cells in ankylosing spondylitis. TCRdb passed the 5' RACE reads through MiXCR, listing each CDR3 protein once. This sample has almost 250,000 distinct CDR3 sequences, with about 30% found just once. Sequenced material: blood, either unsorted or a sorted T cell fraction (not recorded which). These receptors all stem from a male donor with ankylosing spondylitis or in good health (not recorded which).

CDR3 sequence reads: CASSQISNQPQHF. The CDR3 DNA reads as TGCGCCAGCAGCCAAATCAGCAATCAGCCCCAGCATTTT. This sequence joins TRBV4-1 and TRBJ1-5, with D hard to call. CDR3 length: 13 residues. Trimming cost V 2 bases and J 1 base, with 3 bases left between them. Germline V gene lookup returns CDR1 MGHRA and CDR2 YSYEKL.

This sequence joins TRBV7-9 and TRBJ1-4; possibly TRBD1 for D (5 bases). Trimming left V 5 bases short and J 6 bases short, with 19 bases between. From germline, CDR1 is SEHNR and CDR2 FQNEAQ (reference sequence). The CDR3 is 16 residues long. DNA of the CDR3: TGTGCCAGCAGCCTGCAACGGGGCGACGGAGATGAAAAACTGTTTTTT. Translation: CASSLQRGDGDEKLFF.

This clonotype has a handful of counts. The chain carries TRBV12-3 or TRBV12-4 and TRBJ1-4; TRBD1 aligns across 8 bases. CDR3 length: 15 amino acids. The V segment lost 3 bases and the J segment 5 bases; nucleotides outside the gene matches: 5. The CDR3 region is CASSFGTGQNEKLFF. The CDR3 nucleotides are TGTGCCAGCAGTTTTGGGACAGGCCAGAATGAAAAACTGTTTTTT.

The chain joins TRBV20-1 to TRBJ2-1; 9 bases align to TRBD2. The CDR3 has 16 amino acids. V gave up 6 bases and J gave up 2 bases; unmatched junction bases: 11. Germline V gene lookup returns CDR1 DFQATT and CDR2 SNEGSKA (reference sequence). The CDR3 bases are TGCAGTGCGATTGGAGAGGCGGGGGGGCCCTACAATGAGCAGTTCTTC. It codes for CSAIGEAGGPYNEQFF.

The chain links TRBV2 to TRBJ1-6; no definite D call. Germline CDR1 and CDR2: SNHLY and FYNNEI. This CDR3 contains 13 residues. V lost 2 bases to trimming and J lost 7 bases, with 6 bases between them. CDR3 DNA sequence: TGTGCCAGCAGTGAAAGATGGAATTCACCCCTCCACTTT. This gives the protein CASSERWNSPLHF.

In DNA, the CDR3 is TGTGCCACCAGTGACCCCGCCCGCTTTGGTAGCGGGGGGTGGACAGATACGCAGTATTTT. Translated, it gives CATSDPARFGSGGWTDTQYF. The chain has TRBV24-1 and TRBJ2-3; TRBD2 matches 10 bases. The germline V gene encodes CDR1 KGHDR and CDR2 SFDVKD. There are 20 residues in the CDR3. V gave up 4 bases and J gave up 3 bases; unmatched junction bases: 18.

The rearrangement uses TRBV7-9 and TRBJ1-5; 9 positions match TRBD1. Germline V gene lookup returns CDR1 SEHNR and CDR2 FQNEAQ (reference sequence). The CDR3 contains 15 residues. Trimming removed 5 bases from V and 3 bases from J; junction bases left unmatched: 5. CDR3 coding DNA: TGTGCCAGCAGCGGGACAGGGATGATCAATCAGCCCCAGCATTTT. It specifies CASSGTGMINQPQHF.

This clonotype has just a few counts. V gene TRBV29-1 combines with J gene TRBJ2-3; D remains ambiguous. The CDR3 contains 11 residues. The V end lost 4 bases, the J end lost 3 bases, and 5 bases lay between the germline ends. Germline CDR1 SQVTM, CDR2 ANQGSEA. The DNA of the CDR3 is TGCAGCGTTGTTTTGACAGATACGCAGTATTTT. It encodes CSVVLTDTQYF.

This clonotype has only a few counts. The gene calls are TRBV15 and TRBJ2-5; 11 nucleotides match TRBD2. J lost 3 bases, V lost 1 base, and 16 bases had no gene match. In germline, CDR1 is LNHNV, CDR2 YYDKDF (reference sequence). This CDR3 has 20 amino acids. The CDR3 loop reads CATSRVGIFSGGAKEETQYF. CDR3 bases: TGTGCCACCAGCAGAGTGGGGATTTTTAGCGGGGGGGCCAAGGAAGAGACCCAGTACTTC.

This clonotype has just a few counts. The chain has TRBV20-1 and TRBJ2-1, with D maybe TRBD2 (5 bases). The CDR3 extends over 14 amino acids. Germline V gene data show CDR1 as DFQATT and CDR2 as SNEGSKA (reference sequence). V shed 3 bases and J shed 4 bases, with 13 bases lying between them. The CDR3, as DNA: TGCAGTGCTAGTGGCGGGCTCGGGTACAATGAGCAGTTCTTC. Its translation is CSASGGLGYNEQFF.

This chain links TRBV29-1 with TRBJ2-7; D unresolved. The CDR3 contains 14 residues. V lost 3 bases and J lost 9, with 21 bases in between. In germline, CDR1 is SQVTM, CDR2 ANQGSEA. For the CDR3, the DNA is TGCAGCGTTGAGACAACCCAGTACCCCCTGGGGCAGTACTTC. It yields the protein CSVETTQYPLGQYF.

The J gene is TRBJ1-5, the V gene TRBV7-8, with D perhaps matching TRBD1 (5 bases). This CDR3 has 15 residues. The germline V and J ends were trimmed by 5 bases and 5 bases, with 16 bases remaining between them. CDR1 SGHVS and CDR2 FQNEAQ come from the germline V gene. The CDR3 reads CASSPALDIDQPQHF. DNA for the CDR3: TGTGCCAGCAGCCCCGCCCTGGACATCGATCAGCCCCAGCATTTT.

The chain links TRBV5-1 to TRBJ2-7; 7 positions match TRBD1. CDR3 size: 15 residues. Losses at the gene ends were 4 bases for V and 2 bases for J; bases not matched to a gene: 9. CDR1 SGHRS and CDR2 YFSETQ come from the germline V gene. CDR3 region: CASSVMTGLAYEQYF. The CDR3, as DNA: TGCGCCAGCAGCGTGATGACAGGGTTAGCCTACGAGCAGTACTTC. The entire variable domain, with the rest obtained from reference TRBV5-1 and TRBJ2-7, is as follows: KAGVTQTPRYLIKTRGQQVTLSCSPISGHRSVSWYQQTPGQGLQFLFEYFSETQRNKGNFPGRFSGRQFSNSRSEMNVSTLELGDSALYLCASSVMTGLAYEQYFGPGTRLTVT.

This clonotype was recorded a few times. CDR3 protein: CASSPWGSAGPDTQYF. The CDR3 DNA reads TGTGCCAGCAGTCCGTGGGGGAGCGCTGGGCCAGATACGCAGTATTTT. The V call is TRBV27, the J call TRBJ2-3; D tentatively fits TRBD1 or TRBD2 (5 bases each). Germline CDR1 reads MNHEY; CDR2 reads SMNVEV (reference sequence). The CDR3 is 16 amino acids. The V end was cut by 5 bases, the J end by 4 bases, with 19 bases between.

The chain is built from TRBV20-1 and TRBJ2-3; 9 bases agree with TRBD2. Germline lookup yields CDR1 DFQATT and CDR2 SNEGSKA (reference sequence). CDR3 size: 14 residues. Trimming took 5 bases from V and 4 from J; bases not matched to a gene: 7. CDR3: CSAPLAGAADTQYF. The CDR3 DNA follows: TGCAGTGCTCCGTTAGCGGGGGCCGCAGATACGCAGTATTTT.

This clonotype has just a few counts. DNA of the CDR3: TGTGCCAGCAGCTTGTCAGGGATGCACGAGCAGTACTTC. Its translation: CASSLSGMHEQYF. The chain joins TRBV5-6 to TRBJ2-7, with a possible D match to TRBD1 (5 bases). The CDR3 covers 13 residues. From germline, CDR1 is SGHDT and CDR2 YYEEEE. The V gene lost 1 base and the J gene lost 5 bases, with 10 bases spanning the gap. Looking up the rest from reference TRBV5-6 and TRBJ2-7 gives the full variable domain: DAGVTQSPTHLIKTRGQQVTLRCSPKSGHDTVSWYQQALGQGPQFIFQYYEEEERQRGNFPDRFSGHQFPNYSSELNVNALLLGDSALYLCASSLSGMHEQYFGPGTRLTVT.

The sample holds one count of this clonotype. Here the CDR3 reads CASSFKPTGEAFF. The CDR3 nucleotides are TGTGCCAGCAGCTTCAAACCAACGGGTGAAGCTTTCTTT. The chain links TRBV5-6 to TRBJ1-1; the D is unclear. CDR3 length: 13 residues. Trimming pared 2 bases from V and 7 bases from J, leaving 12 bases between. Germline-derived CDR1 and CDR2 are SGHDT and YYEEEE.

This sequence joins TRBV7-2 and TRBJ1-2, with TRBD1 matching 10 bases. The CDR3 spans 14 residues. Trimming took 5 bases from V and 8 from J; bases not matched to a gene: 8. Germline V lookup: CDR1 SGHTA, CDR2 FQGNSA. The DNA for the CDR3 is TGTGCCAGCAGCCGTGTGACAGGGGGCCACGGCTACACCTTC. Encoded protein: CASSRVTGGHGYTF.

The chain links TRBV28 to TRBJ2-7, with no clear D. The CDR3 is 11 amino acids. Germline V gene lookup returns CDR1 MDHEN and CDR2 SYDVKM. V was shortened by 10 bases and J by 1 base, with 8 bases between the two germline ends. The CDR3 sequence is CATQTSYEQYF. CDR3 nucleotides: TGTGCCACCCAGACTTCCTACGAGCAGTACTTC. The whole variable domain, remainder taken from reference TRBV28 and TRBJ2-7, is DVKVTQSSRYLVKRTGEKVFLECVQDMDHENMFWYRQDPGLGLRLIYFSYDVKMKEKGDIPEGYSVSREKKERFSLILESASTNQTSMYLCATQTSYEQYFGPGTRLTVT.

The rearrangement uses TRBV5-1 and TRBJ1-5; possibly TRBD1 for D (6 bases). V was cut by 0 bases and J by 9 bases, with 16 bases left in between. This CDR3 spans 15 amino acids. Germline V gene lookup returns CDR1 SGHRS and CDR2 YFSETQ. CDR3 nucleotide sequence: TGCGCCAGCAGCTTGGGGGGAGGGGGAGAGGGGCCCCAGCATTTT. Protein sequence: CASSLGGGGEGPQHF. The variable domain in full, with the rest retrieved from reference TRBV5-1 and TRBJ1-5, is KAGVTQTPRYLIKTRGQQVTLSCSPISGHRSVSWYQQTPGQGLQFLFEYFSETQRNKGNFPGRFSGRQFSNSRSEMNVSTLELGDSALYLCASSLGGGGEGPQHFGDGTRLSIL.

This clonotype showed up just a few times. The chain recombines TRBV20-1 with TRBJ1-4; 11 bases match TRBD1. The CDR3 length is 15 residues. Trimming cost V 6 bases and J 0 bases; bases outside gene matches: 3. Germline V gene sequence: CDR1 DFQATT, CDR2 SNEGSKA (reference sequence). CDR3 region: CSAGQGGSTNEKLFF. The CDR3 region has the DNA TGCAGTGCGGGACAGGGGGGGTCAACTAATGAAAAACTGTTTTTT.

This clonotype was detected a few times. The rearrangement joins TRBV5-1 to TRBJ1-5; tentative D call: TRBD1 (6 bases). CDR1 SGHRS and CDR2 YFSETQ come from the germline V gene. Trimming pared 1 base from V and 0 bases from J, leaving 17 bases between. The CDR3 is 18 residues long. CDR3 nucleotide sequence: TGCGCCAGCAGCTTGACCCGGGGGCAAGAGGGTAGCAATCAGCCCCAGCATTTT. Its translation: CASSLTRGQEGSNQPQHF.

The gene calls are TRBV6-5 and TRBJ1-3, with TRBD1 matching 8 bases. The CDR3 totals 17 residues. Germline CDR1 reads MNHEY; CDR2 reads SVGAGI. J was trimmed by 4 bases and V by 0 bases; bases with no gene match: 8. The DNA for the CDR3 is TGTGCCAGCAGTTACTCGAGTCGGACAGGGTCGGGAAACACCATATATTTT. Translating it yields CASSYSSRTGSGNTIYF.

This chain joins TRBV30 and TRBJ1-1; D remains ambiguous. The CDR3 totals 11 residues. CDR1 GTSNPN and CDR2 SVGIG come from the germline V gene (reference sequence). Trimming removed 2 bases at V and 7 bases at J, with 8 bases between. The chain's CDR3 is CAWSRMGEAFF. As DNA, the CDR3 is TGTGCCTGGAGTAGGATGGGTGAAGCTTTCTTT.

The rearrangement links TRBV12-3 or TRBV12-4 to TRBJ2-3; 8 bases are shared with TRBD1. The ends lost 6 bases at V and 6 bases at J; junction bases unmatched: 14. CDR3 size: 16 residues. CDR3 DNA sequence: TGTGCCAGCAGATCTCAAAGGACAGGGCGGCTCGATACGCAGTATTTT. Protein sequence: CASRSQRTGRLDTQYF.

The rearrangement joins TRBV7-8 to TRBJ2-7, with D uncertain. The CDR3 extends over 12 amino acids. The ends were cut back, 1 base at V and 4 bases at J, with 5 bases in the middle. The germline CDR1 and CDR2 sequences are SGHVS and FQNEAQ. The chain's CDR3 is CASSLVIYEQYF. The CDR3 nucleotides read TGTGCCAGCAGCTTAGTAATTTACGAGCAGTACTTC. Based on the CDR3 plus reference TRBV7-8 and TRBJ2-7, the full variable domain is GAGVSQSPRYKVAKRGQDVALRCDPISGHVSLFWYQQALGQGPEFLTYFQNEAQLDKSGLPSDRFFAERPEGSVSTLKIQRTQQEDSAVYLCASSLVIYEQYFGPGTRLTVT.

CDR3 DNA sequence: TGTGCCAGGGGGCGAAGGGATAAGACAGATACGCAGTATTTT. It codes for CARGRRDKTDTQYF. This sequence joins TRBV6-1 and TRBJ2-3; D is possibly TRBD1 (5 bases). V dropped 9 bases and J dropped 3 bases, with 16 bases sitting between them. Germline CDR1 reads MNHNS; CDR2 reads SASEGT. The CDR3 length is 14 residues.

The CDR3 reads CAISESEGGSTDTQYF. The CDR3 bases are TGTGCCATCAGTGAGTCCGAGGGGGGTAGCACAGATACGCAGTATTTT. The chain combines TRBV10-3 with TRBJ2-3; D may be TRBD1 or TRBD2 (6 bases each). Deletions cut 0 bases from V and 0 bases from J, with 10 bases between. Germline assignment: CDR1 ENHRY and CDR2 SYGVKD. This CDR3 contains 16 residues.